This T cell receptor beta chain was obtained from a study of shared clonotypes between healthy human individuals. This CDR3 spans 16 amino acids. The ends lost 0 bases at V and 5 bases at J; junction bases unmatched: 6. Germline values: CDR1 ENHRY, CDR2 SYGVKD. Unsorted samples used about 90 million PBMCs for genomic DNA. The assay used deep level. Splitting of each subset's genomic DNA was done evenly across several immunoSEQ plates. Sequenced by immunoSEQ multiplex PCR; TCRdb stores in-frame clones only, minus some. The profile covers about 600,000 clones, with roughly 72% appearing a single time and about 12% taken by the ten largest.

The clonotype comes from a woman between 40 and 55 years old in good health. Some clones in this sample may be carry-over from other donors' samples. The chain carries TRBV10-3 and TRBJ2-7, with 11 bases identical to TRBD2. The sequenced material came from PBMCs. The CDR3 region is CAISESISSGRHEQYF. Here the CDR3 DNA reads TGTGCCATCAGTGAGTCGATATCTAGCGGGAGGCACGAGCAGTACTTC.